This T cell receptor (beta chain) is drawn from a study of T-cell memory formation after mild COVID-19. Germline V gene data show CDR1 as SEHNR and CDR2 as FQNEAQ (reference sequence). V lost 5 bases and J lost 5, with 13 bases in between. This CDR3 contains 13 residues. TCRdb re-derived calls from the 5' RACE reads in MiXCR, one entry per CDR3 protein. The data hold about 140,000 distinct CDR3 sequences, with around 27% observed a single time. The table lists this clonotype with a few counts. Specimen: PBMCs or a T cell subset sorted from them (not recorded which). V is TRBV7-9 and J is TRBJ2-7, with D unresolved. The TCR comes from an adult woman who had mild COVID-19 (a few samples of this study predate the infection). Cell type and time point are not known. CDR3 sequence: CASSIVPEDEQYF. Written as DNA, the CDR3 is TGTGCCAGCAGCATAGTACCTGAGGACGAGCAGTACTTC.